Below, 15 T cell receptor beta chains from the same sample are listed, as sequenced in a study of blood T cell repertoires in COVID-19. Assay: immunoSEQ multiplex PCR; the TCRdb copy retains only in-frame clones and omits some. This sample has about 190,000 clones; around four fifths occur once, and the top ten carry 2.5% to 3.5%. Sequencing used peripheral blood. All receptors come from a woman over 75 with active or convalescent COVID-19.

The V gene is TRBV4-3, the J gene TRBJ2-1; unclear D gene. V was cut by 3 bases and J by 7 bases, with 10 bases left in between. Germline CDR1 LGHNA, CDR2 YSLEER. The CDR3 contains 13 residues. In DNA form, the CDR3 reads TGCGCCAGCAGCCATTTCCAGGAAAATGAGCAGTTCTTC. The encoded protein is CASSHFQENEQFF.

In this sample, this clone turned up once. Mismatch with germline at one junction end may stem from a read error. The chain has TRBV3-1 (or the pseudogene TRBV3-2) and TRBJ2-1; TRBD2 aligns across 14 bases. CDR1 and CDR2 from the germline V gene are LGHDT and YNNKEL (reference sequence). The CDR3 covers 15 residues. The CDR3: CASIQGLAGGSEQFF. The CDR3 DNA is TGTGCCAGCATCCAAGGACTAGCGGGGGGTAGTGAGCAGTTCTTC.

V is TRBV5-4 and J is TRBJ2-7, with TRBD1 identical over 8 bases. CDR3 length: 14 residues. The V and J ends lost 4 bases and 0 bases, in that order; junction bases with no gene match: 3. CDR1 is SGHNT, CDR2 YYREEE, per germline (reference sequence). CDR3 protein: CASSPTGVSYEQYF. The CDR3 coding sequence is TGTGCCAGCAGCCCGACAGGGGTCTCCTACGAGCAGTACTTC.

This clone has a handful of counts. This chain connects TRBV28 to TRBJ1-1; 8 bases map to TRBD1. Germline V CDR1 and CDR2: MDHEN, SYDVKM. The V gene end was trimmed by 5 bases and the J gene end by 7 bases; junction bases not matched to a gene: 15. CDR3 length: 16 amino acids. The CDR3 coding sequence is TGTGCCAGCAGTATCTTAGGACAGGGAAGACTTAGTGAAGCTTTCTTT. Translating gives CASSILGQGRLSEAFF.

The J gene is TRBJ2-4, the V gene TRBV3-1 (or the pseudogene TRBV3-2), with D possibly matching TRBD1 (5 bases). Trimming removed 2 bases at V and 0 bases at J, with 8 bases between. CDR1 is LGHDT and CDR2 is YNNKEL in the germline V gene (reference sequence). CDR3 length equals 15 residues. Here the CDR3 DNA reads TGTGCCAGCAGCCAACAGGGCCTAGCCAAAAACATTCAGTACTTC. Translated: CASSQQGLAKNIQYF.

The rearrangement joins TRBV29-1 to TRBJ2-3; TRBD2 aligns across 11 bases. J lost 0 bases, V lost 8 bases, and 10 bases had no gene match. The CDR3 consists of 16 residues. CDR1 and CDR2 (germline): SQVTM, ANQGSEA. CDR3 coding DNA: TGCAGCTCAGAACTAGCGGGGGCGGTGAGCACAGATACGCAGTATTTT. It specifies CSSELAGAVSTDTQYF.

V usage is TRBV19 and J usage is TRBJ2-2, with TRBD1 identical over 9 bases. Germline V gene lookup returns CDR1 LNHDA and CDR2 SQIVND (reference sequence). Unmatched junction bases numbered 2, after V lost 6 bases and J lost 6 bases. The CDR3 spans 13 residues. CDR3 sequence: CASRGQGPGELFF. CDR3 nucleotide sequence: TGTGCCAGTAGGGGACAGGGCCCCGGGGAGCTGTTTTTT.

The V call is TRBV10-2, the J call TRBJ1-4, with D perhaps TRBD1 (6 bases). The CDR3 sequence is 15 residues long. The V end lost 5 bases, the J end lost 3 bases, and 13 bases lay between the germline ends. Germline loops: CDR1 WSHSY, CDR2 SAAADI. Written as DNA, the CDR3 is TGCGCCAGCAGTCCACAGGGTGCGGCTAATGAAAAACTGTTTTTT. Amino acid sequence: CASSPQGAANEKLFF.

The chain uses TRBV27 and TRBJ2-5, with a tentative D call TRBD2 (6 bases). Looked up from germline, CDR1 is MNHEY and CDR2 is SMNVEV (reference sequence). Trimming stripped 1 base from V and 1 base from J, with 22 bases between. The CDR3 is 19 residues long. As DNA, the CDR3 is TGTGCCAGCAGTTTATATACCCCCCGGAGGGGAATCCGCCAAGAGACCCAGTACTTC. Protein product: CASSLYTPRRGIRQETQYF.

This clone was seen a handful of times. The V and J genes are TRBV19 and TRBJ2-7; 7 bases map to TRBD1. CDR3 length: 15 amino acids. Germline V gives CDR1 LNHDA, CDR2 SQIVND (reference sequence). With 3 bases clipped from V and 4 bases from J, the junction kept 9 bases outside the gene matches. This CDR3 is CASSIRRTGTYEQYF. CDR3 DNA sequence: TGTGCCAGTAGTATTCGTCGGACAGGAACTTACGAGCAGTACTTC. The full variable domain, in which reference TRBV19 and TRBJ2-7 provide the parts outside the CDR3, is DGGITQSPKYLFRKEGQNVTLSCEQNLNHDAMYWYRQDPGQGLRLIYYSQIVNDFQKGDIAEGYSVSREKKESFPLTVTSAQKNPTAFYLCASSIRRTGTYEQYFGPGTRLTVT.

The chain links TRBV7-2 to TRBJ2-7; D might be TRBD2 (6 bases). V dropped 5 bases and J dropped 4 bases, with 15 bases sitting between them. The germline V gene encodes CDR1 SGHTA and CDR2 FQGNSA. The CDR3 contains 14 residues. CDR3 residues: CASSVSRDLYEQYF. The CDR3 DNA reads as TGTGCCAGCAGCGTATCGCGGGACCTTTACGAGCAGTACTTC.

The table lists this clone with a count of one. This chain joins TRBV5-1 and TRBJ2-7; possibly TRBD1 for D (6 bases). The germline V and J ends were trimmed by 3 bases and 4 bases, with 14 bases remaining between them. CDR3 length: 14 amino acids. Germline V gene data show CDR1 as SGHRS and CDR2 as YFSETQ. CDR3 sequence reads: CASSSHRVGYEQYF. CDR3 in DNA: TGCGCCAGCAGCTCTCACAGGGTTGGATACGAGCAGTACTTC. The full variable domain, completed using reference TRBV5-1 and TRBJ2-7, is KAGVTQTPRYLIKTRGQQVTLSCSPISGHRSVSWYQQTPGQGLQFLFEYFSETQRNKGNFPGRFSGRQFSNSRSEMNVSTLELGDSALYLCASSSHRVGYEQYFGPGTRLTVT.

The rearrangement joins TRBV11-3 to TRBJ2-1; TRBD2 agrees at 11 bases. Trimming removed 3 bases from V and 10 bases from J; junction bases left unmatched: 11. CDR3 length: 16 residues. Germline assignment: CDR1 SGHNT and CDR2 YENEEA. The CDR3 spells CASSLVAGGPEKEQFF. As DNA, the CDR3 is TGTGCCAGCAGCTTGGTAGCGGGGGGGCCTGAGAAGGAGCAGTTCTTC.

The chain carries TRBV30 and TRBJ1-2; D is unresolved. The CDR3 sequence is 13 residues long. The ends were cut back, 2 bases at V and 5 bases at J, with 12 bases in the middle. Germline V gene sequence: CDR1 GTSNPN, CDR2 SVGIG (reference sequence). CDR3 DNA sequence: TGTGCCTGGAGTCGGTCTGAAGTGTATGGCTACACCTTC. Amino acids: CAWSRSEVYGYTF.

The gene calls are TRBV15 and TRBJ1-3, with D possibly matching TRBD1 (6 bases). Germline CDR1 reads LNHNV; CDR2 reads YYDKDF (reference sequence). There are 13 residues in the CDR3. V was shortened by 8 bases and J by 4 bases, with 12 bases between the two germline ends. The DNA of the CDR3 is TGTGCCACCCGACCAGGGGACGGAAACACCATATATTTT. As protein: CATRPGDGNTIYF. Full variable domain (outside the CDR3, taken from reference TRBV15 and TRBJ1-3): DAMVIQNPRYQVTQFGKPVTLSCSQTLNHNVMYWYQQKSSQAPKLLFHYYDKDFNNEADTPDNFQSRRPNTSFCFLDIRSPGLGDTAMYLCATRPGDGNTIYFGEGSWLTVV.